In this sample, the clone carrying this T cell receptor beta chain turned up many times. Its matching antigen is unknown. This record belongs to a study of T cells in Graves' hyperthyroidism and ophthalmopathy. Study-wide context: At the time of initial diagnosis and before any treatment, peripheral blood was collected. Points from the study as a whole: Blood held most thyroid clonotypes expanded above 0.001 frequency.

Graves' hyperthyroidism without ophthalmopathy progression within 18 months was termed stable. Diagnoses rested on clinical symptoms, serum thyroxine and TRAb, thyroid ultrasound and orbital computed tomography. This CDR3 has 15 amino acids. The germline gives CDR1 GTSNPN, CDR2 SVGIG (reference sequence). Trimming stripped 1 base from V and 0 bases from J, with 10 bases between. TCR beta CDR3 regions were amplified from RNA. HTBI primers were employed in a first-round RT-PCR of the TCR CDR3. TCRdb ran MiXCR on the multiplex PCR reads and lists one entry per CDR3 protein. Found here are roughly 300,000 distinct CDR3 sequences, around a sixth of them singletons; the top ten hold around 54%.

The gene calls are TRBV30 and TRBJ1-3; D gene uncertain. The TCR was taken from a woman aged 45-59 years with Graves' hyperthyroidism. Sequenced input: blood. For the CDR3, the DNA is TGTGCCTGGAGTGCTGGCGATTTCTCTGGAAACACCATATATTTT. It codes for CAWSAGDFSGNTIYF.